This T cell receptor beta chain was identified during a study of shared clonotypes between healthy human individuals. Researchers partitioned CD4+ cells into CD45RA+ naive and CD45RA-negative memory subsets. Clones were sequenced by immunoSEQ multiplex PCR, and TCRdb holds only the in-frame ones, with some missing. The data contain 850,000 to 1,100,000 clones, roughly 80% of them singletons. Germline V gene sequence: CDR1 KGHSH, CDR2 LQKENI. The CDR3 is 15 amino acids. V shed 2 bases and J shed 0 bases, with 11 bases lying between them. The receptor comes from a man aged 18 to 30 in good health. Some clones in this sample may be carry-over from other donors' samples. Sequenced input: memory CD4+ T cells from PBMCs. Subset of the sample: CD45RA-negative fraction. This chain links TRBV18 with TRBJ2-7; D may be TRBD1 (6 bases). CDR3 loop: CASSPEWGHSYEQYF. Written as DNA, the CDR3 is TGTGCCAGCTCACCAGAATGGGGACACTCCTACGAGCAGTACTTC.